This is a list of T cell receptor beta chains from one sample in a study of T cell repertoires in cytomegalovirus infection. TCRdb ran MiXCR on the reads and lists one entry per CDR3 protein. The table includes just under 500,000 distinct CDR3 sequences, roughly a third detected once. For these receptors, no antigen is known. The sample here was cultured PBMCs, taken from culture after CMV antigen stimulation. These receptors were collected from a human donor in good health (CMV status not recorded). Some clones in this sample may be carry-over from other donors' samples. Both conserved end residues are part of each CDR3. The order of the fields is D gene, clone size, J gene, V gene, CDR3 protein, CDR3 DNA. The D gene is left open where the match is weak. The listing skips clone size in some rows; elsewhere it reads once, few, many or a size class.

D: TRBD1
size: .
J: TRBJ1-5
V: TRBV12-3/TRBV12-4
CDR3: CASRGTGGDQPQHF
DNA: TGTGCCAGCAGAGGGACAGGGGGGGACCAGCCCCAGCATTTT

D: .
size: few
J: TRBJ2-2
V: TRBV7-2
CDR3: CASSPGGKNTGELFF
DNA: TGTGCCAGCAGCCCGGGCGGGAAGAACACCGGGGAGCTGTTTTTT

D: .
size: .
J: TRBJ1-2
V: TRBV5-1
CDR3: CASSADSSKGYTF
DNA: TGCGCCAGCAGCGCGGACAGCTCAAAGGGCTACACCTTC

D: TRBD2
size: many
J: TRBJ2-1
V: TRBV7-2
CDR3: CASSPDWGLATYNEQFF
DNA: TGTGCCAGCAGCCCGGACTGGGGACTAGCCACCTACAATGAGCAGTTCTTC

D: .
size: .
J: TRBJ1-1
V: TRBV7-6
CDR3: CASSQQTHEAFF
DNA: TGTGCCAGCAGCCAACAGACGCATGAAGCTTTCTTT

D: TRBD1
size: .
J: TRBJ1-1
V: TRBV12-3/TRBV12-4
CDR3: CASTYTGGLGAFF
DNA: TGTGCCAGCACCTACACAGGGGGCTTGGGAGCTTTCTTT

D: TRBD1
size: .
J: TRBJ1-2
V: TRBV10-3
CDR3: CAITGTDNYGYTF
DNA: TGTGCCATCACGGGGACAGATAACTATGGCTACACCTTC

D: TRBD1
size: many
J: TRBJ1-4
V: TRBV28
CDR3: CASSFFQGGGREYEKLFF
DNA: TGTGCCAGCAGTTTTTTTCAGGGGGGGGGAAGGGAATATGAAAAACTGTTTTTT

D: .
size: .
J: TRBJ1-1
V: TRBV19
CDR3: CATRRTYTEAFF
DNA: TGTGCCACCCGCCGGACTTACACTGAAGCTTTCTTT

D: TRBD1
size: .
J: TRBJ1-1
V: TRBV12-3/TRBV12-4
CDR3: CASSWTGKNTEAFF
DNA: TGTGCCAGCAGTTGGACAGGGAAGAACACTGAAGCTTTCTTT

D: TRBD1
size: .
J: TRBJ2-7
V: TRBV28
CDR3: CASSLVVGGSEQYF
DNA: TGTGCCAGCAGTTTAGTGGTAGGGGGCTCCGAGCAGTACTTC

D: .
size: .
J: TRBJ1-1
V: TRBV27
CDR3: CASSRGGSEAFF
DNA: TGTGCCAGCAGTCGAGGGGGGTCTGAAGCTTTCTTT

D: .
size: few
J: TRBJ2-1
V: TRBV4-3
CDR3: CASSQDPGFYNEQFF
DNA: TGCGCCAGCAGCCAAGATCCGGGGTTCTACAATGAGCAGTTCTTC

D: TRBD2
size: few
J: TRBJ2-3
V: TRBV5-4
CDR3: CASSRPGLAGAATDTQYF
DNA: TGTGCCAGCAGCAGGCCGGGACTAGCGGGAGCGGCCACAGATACGCAGTATTTT

D: TRBD1
size: .
J: TRBJ1-1
V: TRBV5-6
CDR3: CASSRLTGASEAFF
DNA: TGTGCCAGCAGCCGTCTTACAGGGGCCTCTGAAGCTTTCTTT

D: .
size: .
J: TRBJ2-4
V: TRBV7-8
CDR3: CASSSGRTLAKNIQYF
DNA: TGTGCCAGCAGCTCGGGACGGACCCTAGCCAAAAACATTCAGTACTTC

D: TRBD1
size: .
J: TRBJ2-7
V: TRBV15
CDR3: CATSRTGTGPFEQYF
DNA: TGTGCCACCAGCAGAACCGGGACAGGGCCCTTCGAGCAGTACTTC

D: .
size: .
J: TRBJ1-5
V: TRBV6-8
CDR3: CASSSDGGQPQHF
DNA: TGTGCCAGCAGTTCCGATGGGGGTCAGCCCCAGCATTTT

D: .
size: .
J: TRBJ1-2
V: TRBV7-2
CDR3: CASSPQGGRDYGYTF
DNA: TGTGCCAGCAGCCCCCAGGGAGGGAGAGACTATGGCTACACCTTC

D: TRBD1
size: .
J: TRBJ1-5
V: TRBV7-8
CDR3: CASSSTGGLNQPQHF
DNA: TGTGCCAGCAGCTCGACAGGGGGTCTTAATCAGCCCCAGCATTTT

D: .
size: few
J: TRBJ2-1
V: TRBV29-1
CDR3: CSGRDQNNEQFF
DNA: TGCAGCGGCCGGGACCAAAACAATGAGCAGTTCTTC

D: TRBD2
size: few
J: TRBJ2-1
V: TRBV12-3/TRBV12-4
CDR3: CASIWGLAGIGYNEQFF
DNA: TGTGCCAGCATTTGGGGACTAGCGGGAATCGGCTACAATGAGCAGTTCTTC

D: .
size: .
J: TRBJ2-3
V: TRBV14
CDR3: CASSQTGATPDTQYF
DNA: TGTGCCAGCAGCCAAACGGGAGCGACGCCAGATACGCAGTATTTT

D: .
size: .
J: TRBJ1-4
V: TRBV6-5
CDR3: CASSYSEHLANNEKLFF
DNA: TGTGCCAGCAGTTACTCGGAACATCTAGCAAATAATGAAAAACTGTTTTTT

D: .
size: .
J: TRBJ2-5
V: TRBV7-2
CDR3: CASSLDSFETQYF
DNA: TGTGCCAGCAGCTTAGATAGCTTCGAGACCCAGTACTTC

D: .
size: .
J: TRBJ2-4
V: TRBV19
CDR3: CASWGRNRDTLAKNIQYF
DNA: TGTGCCAGTTGGGGCCGTAATCGGGACACACTAGCCAAAAACATTCAGTACTTC

D: .
size: many
J: TRBJ2-3
V: TRBV7-2
CDR3: CASSLGIGTDTQYF
DNA: TGTGCCAGCAGCTTAGGAATAGGGACAGATACGCAGTATTTT